Listed here are 21 T cell receptor beta chains from one sample, sequenced in a study of cytomegalovirus exposure and HLA in healthy donors. Primers included in the PCR were 60 Vbeta and 13 Jbeta primers. The table came from immunoSEQ multiplex PCR; TCRdb's copy has only in-frame clones and leaves some out. The sample yields 150,000 to 200,000 clones, roughly 80% seen once. The specimen was PBMCs. The receptors shown here come from a human donor in good health.

V usage is TRBV5-1 and J usage is TRBJ2-2; TRBD2 is a possible D gene (6 bases). CDR3 length: 17 amino acids. With 5 bases removed from V and 0 bases from J, the gap between germline ends came to 17 bases. CDR1 and CDR2 (germline): SGHRS, YFSETQ. CDR3 nucleotides: TGCGCCAGCAGATCTATCCTCGGCGGGACGAACACCGGGGAGCTGTTTTTT. The encoded protein is CASRSILGGTNTGELFF.

The genes are TRBV29-1 and TRBJ2-2; TRBD1 aligns across 7 bases. Germline loops: CDR1 SQVTM, CDR2 ANQGSEA. J lost 5 bases, V lost 6 bases, and 9 bases had no gene match. The CDR3 spans 14 residues. CDR3 in DNA: TGCAGCGTCCTCAAGACAGGGAAAACCGGGGAGCTGTTTTTT. Its translation: CSVLKTGKTGELFF.

The chain has TRBV7-6 and TRBJ1-6, with 9 positions matching TRBD1. Per the germline V gene, CDR1 is SGHVS and CDR2 is FNYEAQ. The CDR3 runs 15 residues. V shed 3 bases and J 3 bases; nucleotides not matched to a gene: 0. The CDR3 DNA is TGTGCCAGCAGCTTGGGACAGGGCTATAATTCACCCCTCCACTTT. As protein: CASSLGQGYNSPLHF.

The chain is built from TRBV5-6 and TRBJ2-5; 8 positions agree with TRBD2. CDR1 is SGHDT, CDR2 YYEEEE, per germline. The CDR3 covers 14 residues. J gave up 5 bases and V 0 bases, and 3 bases lay outside the gene matches. CDR3 sequence: CASSLGGGGETQYF. The CDR3, as DNA: TGTGCCAGCAGCTTGGGAGGCGGGGGGGAGACCCAGTACTTC.

V and J are TRBV4-2 and TRBJ2-3; 13 positions match TRBD2. Germline assignment: CDR1 LGHNA and CDR2 YNFKEQ. This CDR3 is 19 amino acids long. With 0 bases clipped from V and 2 bases from J, the junction kept 8 bases outside the gene matches. The CDR3 DNA reads TGTGCCAGCAGCCAAGAGGGGACTAGCGGGGCGACATACACAGATACGCAGTATTTT. It codes for CASSQEGTSGATYTDTQYF.

The chain links TRBV1 to TRBJ1-1; the D call of TRBD1 is as the table states it, not checked on the DNA. TRBV1 is classified as a pseudogene. This CDR3 comprises 15 residues. The CDR3 bases are TGCACCAGCAGCCAACCCTCAGGGATGGCGACTGAAGCTTTCTTT. Its protein is CTSSQPSGMATEAFF.

A note on this clone: Other DNA sequences within the sample encode an identical CDR3. This rearrangement joins TRBV19 to TRBJ1-5; 9 bases are a match to TRBD1. Unmatched junction bases numbered 3, after V lost 5 bases and J lost 4 bases. The CDR3 covers 14 residues. Germline V gene data show CDR1 as LNHDA and CDR2 as SQIVND (reference sequence). CDR3 sequence: CASSPTGGNQPQHF. In nucleotides, the CDR3 is TGTGCCAGTAGTCCGACAGGGGGTAATCAGCCCCAGCATTTT.

Points on this clone: Germline and junction disagree at one end, which may indicate a read error. The V call is TRBV2, the J call TRBJ2-7; a weak D match, TRBD2 (6 bases). The CDR3 runs 13 residues. Germline V lookup: CDR1 SNHLY, CDR2 FYNNEI. CDR3 DNA: TGTGCCAGCACGCGGGGCCTTCTCTACGAGCAGTACTTT. Protein: CASTRGLLYEQYF.

This clone appeared a single time. The rearrangement joins TRBV7-9 to TRBJ2-2; 7 bases map to TRBD1. CDR1 and CDR2 from the germline V gene are SEHNR and FQNEAQ (reference sequence). With 2 bases clipped from V and 6 bases from J, the junction kept 0 bases outside the gene matches. This CDR3 contains 13 residues. The CDR3 nucleotides are TGTGCCAGCAGCTTACAGGGGGCCGGGGAGCTGTTTTTT. Its translation is CASSLQGAGELFF.

In its sample, this clone was seen once. The chain couples TRBV2 to TRBJ2-1, with a weak D call TRBD2 (5 bases). The V gene's germline CDR1 is SNHLY and CDR2 FYNNEI. This CDR3 is 14 amino acids long. Trimming removed 4 bases at V and 9 bases at J, with 16 bases between. CDR3 in amino acids: CASSGTAGGGEQFF. For the CDR3, the DNA is TGTGCCAGCAGTGGTACAGCTGGAGGTGGTGAGCAGTTCTTC.

The rearrangement links TRBV19 to TRBJ2-7, with 10 bases matching TRBD1. The ends lost 3 bases at V and 7 bases at J; junction bases unmatched: 15. The CDR3 totals 17 residues. CDR1 LNHDA and CDR2 SQIVND come from the germline V gene (reference sequence). CDR3 DNA: TGTGCCAGTAGTATGAAGGGTCCAGGGACAGGGGTGAGAGAGCAGTACTTC. It specifies CASSMKGPGTGVREQYF.

J is TRBJ1-5 and V is TRBV4-1, with D unclear. Germline V CDR1 and CDR2: MGHRA, YSYEKL. V lost 0 bases and J lost 10, with 10 bases in between. The CDR3 spans 13 residues. The DNA for the CDR3 is TGCGCCAGCAGCCAAGAATTGTCCCGTCCCCAGCATTTT. It codes for CASSQELSRPQHF.

V and J are TRBV7-2 and TRBJ2-3; 7 bases line up with TRBD1. The CDR3 is 16 residues long. From germline, CDR1 is SGHTA and CDR2 FQGNSA. J lost 0 bases, V lost 1 base, and 4 bases had no gene match. DNA of the CDR3: TGTGCCAGCAGCTTAGTTGGGACAGAGAGCACAGATACGCAGTATTTT. This translates into CASSLVGTESTDTQYF.

The rearrangement links TRBV13 to TRBJ2-5, with 8 bases matching TRBD2. The end of the DNA is better explained by TRBJ2-7, so the J call may be wrong. CDR1 and CDR2 from the germline V gene are PRHDT and FYEKMQ (reference sequence). The CDR3 totals 15 residues. The CDR3 DNA reads as TGTGCCAGCAGCTTAGGGGCGGGGGGCTCCTACGAGCAGTACTTC. Protein sequence: CASSLGAGGSYEQYF.

The genes are TRBV7-9 and TRBJ2-4; D may be TRBD1 (5 bases). V was trimmed by 5 bases and J by 4 bases, leaving 12 bases between them. Germline V CDR1 and CDR2: SEHNR, FQNEAQ (reference sequence). The CDR3 is made up of 14 amino acids. The CDR3 reads CASSPLGQKNIQYF. The CDR3 DNA reads TGTGCCAGCAGCCCGTTAGGACAAAAAAACATTCAGTACTTC.

The J gene is TRBJ2-1, the V gene TRBV2, with D hard to call. Germline V lookup: CDR1 SNHLY, CDR2 FYNNEI. V was cut by 2 bases and J by 9 bases, with 29 bases left in between. The CDR3 extends over 19 amino acids. The CDR3 DNA follows: TGTGCCAGCAGTGAAACGGTATTGGCGTCTACCTTTCCGGGTGGTGAGCAGTTCTTC. This translates into CASSETVLASTFPGGEQFF. The full variable domain, its missing parts supplied by reference TRBV2 and TRBJ2-1, is EPEVTQTPSHQVTQMGQEVILRCVPISNHLYFYWYRQILGQKVEFLVSFYNNEISEKSEIFDDQFSVERPDGSNFTLKIRSTKLEDSAMYFCASSETVLASTFPGGEQFFGPGTRLTVL.

The chain joins TRBV27 to TRBJ2-1; no clear D. The CDR3 spans 16 residues. Trimming cost V 1 base and J 0 bases, with 10 bases left between them. Germline CDR1 MNHEY, CDR2 SMNVEV (reference sequence). CDR3 amino acids: CASSLLLASSYNEQFF. DNA for the CDR3: TGTGCCAGCAGTTTATTACTCGCAAGCTCCTACAATGAGCAGTTCTTC.

This chain uses TRBV6-1 with TRBJ2-1; D unclear. The CDR3 extends over 14 amino acids. Germline CDR1 reads MNHNS; CDR2 reads SASEGT. With 6 bases removed from V and 0 bases from J, the gap between germline ends came to 9 bases. The CDR3 spells CASRVSSSYNEQFF. The DNA of the CDR3 is TGTGCCAGCAGGGTTAGTAGCTCCTACAATGAGCAGTTCTTC.

The genes are TRBV4-1 and TRBJ2-2; 7 bases are a match to TRBD1. V was pared by 3 bases and J by 6 bases, with 10 bases of the junction left unmatched. Per germline, CDR1 MGHRA and CDR2 YSYEKL. The CDR3 length is 16 residues. This CDR3 is CASSHADRERAGELFF. CDR3 bases: TGCGCCAGCAGCCACGCCGACAGGGAGAGGGCCGGGGAGCTGTTTTTT.

The chain combines TRBV5-1 with TRBJ2-3, with 10 bases fitting TRBD1. This CDR3 comprises 16 residues. The germline CDR1 and CDR2 sequences are SGHRS and YFSETQ. V shed 4 bases, J shed 4 bases, and the junction held 9 bases outside the gene matches. CDR3 region: CASSRGQGVYADTQYF. CDR3 coding DNA: TGCGCCAGCAGCCGAGGACAGGGGGTTTATGCAGATACGCAGTATTTT. The variable domain in full, completed from reference TRBV5-1 and TRBJ2-3, reads KAGVTQTPRYLIKTRGQQVTLSCSPISGHRSVSWYQQTPGQGLQFLFEYFSETQRNKGNFPGRFSGRQFSNSRSEMNVSTLELGDSALYLCASSRGQGVYADTQYFGPGTRLTVL.

This chain connects TRBV9 to TRBJ1-6, with 7 bases identical to TRBD1. The J segment lost 2 bases and the V segment lost 4 bases, leaving 3 bases of the junction unmatched. The CDR3 runs 15 residues. Per the germline V gene, CDR1 is SGDLS and CDR2 is YYNGEE. DNA for the CDR3: TGTGCCAGCAGCACAACAGGGGCCTATAATTCACCCCTCCACTTT. Protein sequence: CASSTTGAYNSPLHF. Drawing the rest from reference TRBV9 and TRBJ1-6, the complete variable domain is DSGVTQTPKHLITATGQRVTLRCSPRSGDLSVYWYQQSLDQGLQFLIQYYNGEERAKGNILERFSAQQFPDLHSELNLSSLELGDSALYFCASSTTGAYNSPLHFGNGTRLTVT.